The 4 T cell receptor beta chains below all came from one sample that was sequenced in a study of sequential checkpoint blockade in melanoma (dated by TCRdb to the late 2010s). The meaning of the sample's treatment or condition label: randomized to nivolumab then ipilimumab (arm A) or the reverse (arm B). Libraries came from the immunoSEQ multiplex PCR assay. TCRdb took this table from immuneACCESS and kept in-frame rearrangements with V and J called. Such tables lack part of the clones; where checked against another copy, unresolved V genes explain under half of the gap, and the rest is unexplained. This sample has approximately 10,000 clones in its table, and more than 75% of those were observed once. The ten largest make up around 50% of the sample. The sequenced sample was CD8+ T cells sorted from blood (inferred from file names), obtained from a patient given nivolumab and ipilimumab in sequence. These receptor sequences come from a human donor with melanoma.

This rearrangement joins TRBV7-8 to TRBJ1-1; D is unclear. In germline, CDR1 is SGHVS, CDR2 FQNEAQ. This CDR3 comprises 13 residues. Trimming took off 3 bases at V and 1 base at J, with 6 bases between the two ends. CDR3 sequence (DNA): TGTGCCAGCAGCTTGTTAGAGAACACTGAAGCTTTCTTT. Its protein is CASSLLENTEAFF.

This clone has a handful of counts. V gene TRBV27 combines with J gene TRBJ1-2; tentative D call: TRBD1 (5 bases). The CDR3 has 14 amino acids. Germline-derived CDR1 and CDR2 are MNHEY and SMNVEV (reference sequence). V gave up 4 bases and J gave up 4 bases, with 13 bases separating them. CDR3 in amino acids: CASSSWAGIYGYTF. The CDR3 DNA follows: TGTGCCAGCAGTTCCTGGGCAGGGATCTATGGCTACACCTTC.

This chain joins TRBV5-4 and TRBJ1-1; tentatively, D is TRBD1 (5 bases). Germline V lookup: CDR1 SGHNT, CDR2 YYREEE (reference sequence). CDR3 length: 14 amino acids. V was clipped by 1 base and J by 1 base, with 8 bases between them. The CDR3 region has the DNA TGTGCCAGCAGCTTGTCAGGGTCGAACACTGAAGCTTTCTTT. This gives the protein CASSLSGSNTEAFF.

The chain uses TRBV5-8 and TRBJ1-1, with D perhaps TRBD1 (6 bases). This CDR3 is built from 19 residues. V was pared by 1 base and J by 1 base, with 23 bases between. Germline V CDR1 and CDR2: SGHTS, YDEGEE. The CDR3 loop is CASSLFVEVVGGENTEAFF. CDR3 nucleotide sequence: TGTGCCAGCAGCTTGTTCGTGGAAGTCGTAGGGGGGGAGAACACTGAAGCTTTCTTT.